Below are 3 T cell receptor beta chains sequenced from a single sample in a study of radiotherapy plus CTLA-4 blockade in lung cancer. Measured with immunoSEQ multiplex PCR; TCRdb has only the in-frame clones, and not every one. The table lists about 97,000 clones, around 74% of them singletons, with 2.8% in the top ten. This material consisted of peripheral blood, taken from a patient treated with radiotherapy plus ipilimumab. These receptors originate from a human donor with non-small cell lung cancer who had a partial response to radiotherapy plus ipilimumab. Some clones in this sample may be carry-over from other donors' samples.

This clone was seen once. The genes are TRBV7-3 and TRBJ2-5, with TRBD2 identical over 8 bases. The germline CDR1 and CDR2 sequences are SGHTA and FQGTGA. The CDR3 totals 14 residues. V lost 5 bases and J lost 4; bases outside the gene matches: 6. The CDR3 loop reads CASSRGGRGETQYF. CDR3 DNA sequence: TGTGCCAGCAGCCGGGGGGGCCGGGGAGAGACCCAGTACTTC.

This rearrangement joins TRBV18 to TRBJ2-1; D is uncertain. The germline V gene has CDR1 KGHSH and CDR2 LQKENI. With 3 bases removed from V and 8 bases from J, the gap between germline ends came to 11 bases. The CDR3 extends over 13 amino acids. CDR3 in amino acids: CASSPALGDEQFF. The DNA of the CDR3 is TGTGCCAGCTCACCCGCCTTGGGCGATGAGCAGTTCTTC.

This clone appeared once. The V call is TRBV19, the J call TRBJ2-6; D may be TRBD1 (8 bases). From germline, CDR1 is LNHDA and CDR2 SQIVND (reference sequence). CDR3 length: 19 residues. V dropped 5 bases and J dropped 1 base, with 21 bases sitting between them. The CDR3 spells CASSLTLGQGGSGANVLTF. CDR3 bases: TGTGCCAGTAGTTTGACCCTCGGACAGGGAGGGTCTGGGGCCAACGTCCTGACTTTC.